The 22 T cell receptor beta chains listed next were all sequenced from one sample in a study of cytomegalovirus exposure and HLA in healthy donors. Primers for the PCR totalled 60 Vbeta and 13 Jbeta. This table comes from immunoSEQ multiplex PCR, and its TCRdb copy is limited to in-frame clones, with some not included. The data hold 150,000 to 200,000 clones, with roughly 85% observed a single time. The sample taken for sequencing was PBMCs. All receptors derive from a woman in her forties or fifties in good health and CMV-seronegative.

CDR3 in amino acids: CASSQDPKRNTEAFF. The CDR3 DNA reads as TGTGCCAGCAGCCAAGATCCTAAGAGGAACACTGAAGCTTTCTTT. The genes are TRBV4-2 and TRBJ1-1; no clear D gene. The CDR3 is 15 amino acids. Germline-derived CDR1 and CDR2 are LGHNA and YNFKEQ. V was clipped by 0 bases and J by 1 base, with 9 bases between them.

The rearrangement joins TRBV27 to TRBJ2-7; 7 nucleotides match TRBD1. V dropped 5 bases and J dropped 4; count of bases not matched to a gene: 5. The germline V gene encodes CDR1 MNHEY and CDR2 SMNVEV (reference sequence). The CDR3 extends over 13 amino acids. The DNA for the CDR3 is TGTGCCAGCAGTCCGACAGGGTCGTACGAGCAGTACTTC. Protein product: CASSPTGSYEQYF.

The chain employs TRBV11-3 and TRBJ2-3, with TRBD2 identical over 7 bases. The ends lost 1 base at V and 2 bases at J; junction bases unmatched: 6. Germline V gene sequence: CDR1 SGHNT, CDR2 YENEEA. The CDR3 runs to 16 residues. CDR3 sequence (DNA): TGTGCCAGCAGCTTAGGTGGGGGGGGAAACACAGATACGCAGTATTTT. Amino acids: CASSLGGGGNTDTQYF.

CDR3 nucleotides: TGTGCCAGCAGTTCGACAGGGTTCCCCTCTAACTATGGCTACACCTTC. Translation gives CASSSTGFPSNYGYTF. The chain has TRBV6-6 and TRBJ1-2; TRBD1 matches at 7 bases. Germline V gene data show CDR1 as MNHNY and CDR2 as SVGAGI (reference sequence). The CDR3 is made up of 16 amino acids. Losses at the gene ends were 4 bases for V and 0 bases for J; bases not matched to a gene: 8.

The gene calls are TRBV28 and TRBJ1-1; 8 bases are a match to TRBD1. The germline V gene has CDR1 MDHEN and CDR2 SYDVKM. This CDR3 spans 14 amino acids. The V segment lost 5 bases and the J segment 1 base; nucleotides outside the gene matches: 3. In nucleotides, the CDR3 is TGTGCCAGCAGTGTGGGGACAGGGAACACTGAAGCTTTCTTT. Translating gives CASSVGTGNTEAFF.

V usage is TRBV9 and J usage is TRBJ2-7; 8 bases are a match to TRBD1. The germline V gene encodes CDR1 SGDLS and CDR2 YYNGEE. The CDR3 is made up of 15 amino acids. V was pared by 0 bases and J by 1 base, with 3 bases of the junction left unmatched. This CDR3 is CASSVVYRGSYEQYF. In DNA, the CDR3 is TGTGCCAGCAGCGTAGTGTACAGGGGGTCCTACGAGCAGTACTTC.

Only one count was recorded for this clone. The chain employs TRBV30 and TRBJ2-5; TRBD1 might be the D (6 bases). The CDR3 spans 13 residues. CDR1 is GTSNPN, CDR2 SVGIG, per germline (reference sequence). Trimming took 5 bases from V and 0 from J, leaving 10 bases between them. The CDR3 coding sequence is TGTGCCTGGGGTCGACAGGACCAAGAGACCCAGTACTTC. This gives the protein CAWGRQDQETQYF.

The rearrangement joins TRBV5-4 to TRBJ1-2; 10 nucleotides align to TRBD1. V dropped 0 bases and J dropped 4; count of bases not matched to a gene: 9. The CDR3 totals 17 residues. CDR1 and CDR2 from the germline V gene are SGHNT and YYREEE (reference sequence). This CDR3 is CASSLAGVTGGSYGYTF. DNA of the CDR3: TGTGCCAGCAGCTTGGCCGGTGTGACAGGGGGCAGCTATGGCTACACCTTC.

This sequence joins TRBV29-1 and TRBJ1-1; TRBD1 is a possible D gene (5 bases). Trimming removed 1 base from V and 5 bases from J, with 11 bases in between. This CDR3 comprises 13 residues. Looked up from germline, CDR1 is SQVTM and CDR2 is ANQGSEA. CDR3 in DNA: TGCAGCGTTGAAGGGGGCTCTTTAACTGAAGCTTTCTTT. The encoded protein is CSVEGGSLTEAFF. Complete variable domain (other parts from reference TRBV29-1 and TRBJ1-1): SAVISQKPSRDICQRGTSLTIQCQVDSQVTMMFWYRQQPGQSLTLIATANQGSEATYESGFVIDKFPISRPNLTFSTLTVSNMSPEDSSIYLCSVEGGSLTEAFFGQGTRLTVV.

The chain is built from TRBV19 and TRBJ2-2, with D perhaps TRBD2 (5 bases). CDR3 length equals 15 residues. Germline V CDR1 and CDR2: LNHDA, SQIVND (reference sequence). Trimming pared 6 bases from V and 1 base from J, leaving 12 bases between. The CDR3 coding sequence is TGTGCCAGTAGATCCCGCGGGCAGAACACCGGGGAGCTGTTTTTT. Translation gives CASRSRGQNTGELFF.

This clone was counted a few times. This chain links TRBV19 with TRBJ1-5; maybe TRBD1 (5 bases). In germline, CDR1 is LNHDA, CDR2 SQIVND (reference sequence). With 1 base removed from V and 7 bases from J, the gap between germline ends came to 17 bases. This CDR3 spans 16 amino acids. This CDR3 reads CASSIVGEGAGQPQHF. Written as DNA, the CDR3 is TGTGCCAGTAGTATAGTAGGGGAAGGGGCTGGGCAGCCCCAGCATTTT.

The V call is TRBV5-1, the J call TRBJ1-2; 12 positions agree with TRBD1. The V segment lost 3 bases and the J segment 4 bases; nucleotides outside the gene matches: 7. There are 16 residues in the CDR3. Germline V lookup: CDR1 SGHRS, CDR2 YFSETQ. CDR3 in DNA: TGCGCCAGCAGCTGGGGACAGGGGGCGCGGGGCTATGGCTACACCTTC. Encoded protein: CASSWGQGARGYGYTF.

The CDR3 protein is CASLSRGQTYEQYF. Written as DNA, the CDR3 is TGTGCCAGTCTATCCAGGGGTCAAACCTACGAGCAGTACTTC. The V call is TRBV6-1, the J call TRBJ2-7; tentatively, D is TRBD1 (6 bases). In germline, CDR1 is MNHNS, CDR2 SASEGT. The germline V and J ends were trimmed by 9 bases and 2 bases, with 17 bases remaining between them. This CDR3 is built from 14 residues.

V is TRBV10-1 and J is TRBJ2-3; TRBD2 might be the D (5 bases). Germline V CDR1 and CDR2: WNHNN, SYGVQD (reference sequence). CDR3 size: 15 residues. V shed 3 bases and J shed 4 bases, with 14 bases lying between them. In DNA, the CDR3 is TGCGCCAGCAGTGACACCGGGATTGGTGCAGATACGCAGTATTTT. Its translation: CASSDTGIGADTQYF.

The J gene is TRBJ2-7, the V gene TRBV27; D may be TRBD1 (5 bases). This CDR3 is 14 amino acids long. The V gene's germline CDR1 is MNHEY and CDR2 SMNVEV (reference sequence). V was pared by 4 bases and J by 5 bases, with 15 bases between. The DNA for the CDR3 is TGTGCCAGCAGTTCCTCGGGCAGGGAACACGAGCAGTACTTC. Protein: CASSSSGREHEQYF.

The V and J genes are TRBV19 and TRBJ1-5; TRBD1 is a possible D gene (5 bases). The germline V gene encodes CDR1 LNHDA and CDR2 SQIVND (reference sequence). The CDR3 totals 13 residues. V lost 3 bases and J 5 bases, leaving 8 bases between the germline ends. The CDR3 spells CASSIQGDQPQHF. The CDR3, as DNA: TGTGCCAGTAGTATCCAGGGTGATCAGCCCCAGCATTTT.

The CDR3 region is CASSALDRNYGYTF. In DNA, the CDR3 is TGTGCCAGCAGTGCCTTGGACAGAAACTATGGCTACACCTTC. The gene calls are TRBV28 and TRBJ1-2, with D possibly TRBD1 on 6 matching bases. Per germline, CDR1 MDHEN and CDR2 SYDVKM. V lost 5 bases to trimming and J lost 2 bases, with 12 bases between them. This CDR3 is 14 amino acids long.

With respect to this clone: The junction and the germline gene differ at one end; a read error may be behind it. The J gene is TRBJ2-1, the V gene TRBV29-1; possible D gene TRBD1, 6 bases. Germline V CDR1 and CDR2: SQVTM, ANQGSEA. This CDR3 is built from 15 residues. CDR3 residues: CSVEGVIQGYNEQFF. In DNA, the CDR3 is TGCAGCGTCGAAGGGGTGATACAGGGATACAATGAGCAGTTCTTC.

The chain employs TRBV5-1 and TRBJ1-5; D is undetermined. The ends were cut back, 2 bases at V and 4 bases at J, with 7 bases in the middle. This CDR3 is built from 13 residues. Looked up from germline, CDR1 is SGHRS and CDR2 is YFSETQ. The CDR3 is CASSFDENQPQHF. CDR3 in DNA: TGCGCCAGCAGCTTCGATGAGAATCAGCCCCAGCATTTT.

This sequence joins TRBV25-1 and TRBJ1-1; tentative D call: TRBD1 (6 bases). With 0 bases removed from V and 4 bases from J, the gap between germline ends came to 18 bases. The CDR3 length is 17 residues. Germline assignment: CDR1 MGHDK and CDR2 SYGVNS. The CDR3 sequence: CASSEYGAGVSSTEAFF. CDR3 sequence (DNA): TGTGCCAGCAGTGAATATGGGGCAGGGGTAAGTTCCACTGAAGCTTTCTTT.

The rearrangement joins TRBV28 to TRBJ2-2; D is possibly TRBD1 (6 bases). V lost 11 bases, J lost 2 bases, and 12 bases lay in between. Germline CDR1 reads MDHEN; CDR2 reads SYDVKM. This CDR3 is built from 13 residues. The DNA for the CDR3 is TGTGCCGTAGACAGGACAAACACCGGGGAGCTGTTTTTT. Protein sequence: CAVDRTNTGELFF.

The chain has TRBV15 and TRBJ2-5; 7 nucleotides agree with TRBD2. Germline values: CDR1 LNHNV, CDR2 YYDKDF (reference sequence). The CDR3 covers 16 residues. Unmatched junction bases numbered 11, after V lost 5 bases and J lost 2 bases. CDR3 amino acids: CATSLRREGPQETQYF. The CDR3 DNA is TGTGCCACCAGCCTTAGGAGGGAGGGCCCTCAAGAGACCCAGTACTTC.